These T cell receptor beta chains were read from a single sample in a study of blood T cell repertoires in COVID-19. Profiling relied on immunoSEQ multiplex PCR, and the TCRdb table lists in-frame clones only, not all of them. The sample carries roughly 230,000 clones, 65% to 90% recorded once. Sequencing was carried out using peripheral blood. Receptors were obtained from a woman between 45 and 60 years old with acute or convalescent COVID-19. Each CDR3 is given with its conserved first and last residue. A D gene is named only where the DNA matches it firmly. Clone size is shown for a subset of rows, as once, few, many or a class of expanded clone.

d_gene	j_gene	abundance	v_gene	CDR3nt	CDR3aa
.	TRBJ1-5	.	TRBV7-6	TGTGCCAGCAGCTTAGAGGGGGGGGTGCGGGGCAATCAGCCCCAGCATTTT	CASSLEGGVRGNQPQHF
TRBD1	TRBJ1-1	.	TRBV5-1	TGCGCCAGCAGCTTGGGCGCCGGACAGGGTGAAGCTTTCTTT	CASSLGAGQGEAFF
.	TRBJ2-1	.	TRBV6-5	TGTGCCAGCAGTTACTCGATACGGGAAAACAATGAGCAGTTCTTC	CASSYSIRENNEQFF
.	TRBJ2-7	.	TRBV6-5	TGTGCCAGCAGTTATACAGGGGGGGACCCCTACGAGCAGTACTTC	CASSYTGGDPYEQYF
.	TRBJ2-7	.	TRBV3-1/TRBV3-2	TGTGCCAGCAGGCCTTCCCAGACCCGCCAGGACGAGCAGTACTTC	CASRPSQTRQDEQYF
TRBD1	TRBJ1-5	.	TRBV6-5	TGTGCCAGTTACAGGGGGGCCAATCAGCCCCAGCATTTT	CASYRGANQPQHF
.	TRBJ2-2	.	TRBV7-8	TGTGCCAGCAGCAGGGACTTGAACACCGGGGAGCTGTTTTTT	CASSRDLNTGELFF
TRBD2	TRBJ2-5	once	TRBV20-1	TGCAGTGCTAGTAACTTCGGGACTAGCGGGGGTGAAGAGACCCAGTACTTC	CSASNFGTSGGEETQYF
TRBD1	TRBJ1-6	.	TRBV19	TGTGCCAGTAAAACTCCCGGACAGGGCAATTCACCCCTCCACTTT	CASKTPGQGNSPLHF
TRBD1	TRBJ1-2	once	TRBV28	TGTGCCAGCAGCTACCGGGACAGGGACCCTTATGGCTACACCTTC	CASSYRDRDPYGYTF
TRBD2	TRBJ2-4	.	TRBV6-1	TGTGCCAGCAGTGGGTTGGGACTAGCGGCTTTAGCCAAAAACATTCAGTACTTC	CASSGLGLAALAKNIQYF
.	TRBJ2-7	.	TRBV27	TGTGCCAGCAGTTTTCGAGGAGCCGCCGAGCAGTACTTC	CASSFRGAAEQYF
.	TRBJ1-5	.	TRBV19	TGTGCCAGTAGTATACCCCTTGTTAGCGACATCGATCAGCCCCAGCATTTT	CASSIPLVSDIDQPQHF
TRBD1	TRBJ1-1	.	TRBV10-3	TGTGCCATCAGCTCCCAGGGGGCCACTGAAGCTTTCTTT	CAISSQGATEAFF
.	TRBJ2-1	.	TRBV30	TGTGCCTGGAGCCCTCCCACAGGCCCCAGCTCCTACAATGAGCAGTTCTTC	CAWSPPTGPSSYNEQFF
TRBD1	TRBJ1-5	.	TRBV28	TGTGCCAGCAGTTCCGGGACAGAATATCAGCCCCAGCATTTT	CASSSGTEYQPQHF
.	TRBJ1-5	.	TRBV19	TGTGCCAGTCGGATTGATAGAGGAGATAGCAATCAGCCCCAGCATTTT	CASRIDRGDSNQPQHF
.	TRBJ1-5	.	TRBV4-2	TGTGCCAGCAGCCAAGAAAGAGGTGGGAATCAGCCCCAGCATTTT	CASSQERGGNQPQHF
TRBD1	TRBJ1-5	.	TRBV10-3	TGTGCCACCCGGGGACAGGGGGATCAGCCCCAGCATTTT	CATRGQGDQPQHF
.	TRBJ2-7	.	TRBV7-3	TGTGCCAGCAGCTTGGACAGCAGATTGGGGGAGCAGTACTTC	CASSLDSRLGEQYF
.	TRBJ2-1	.	TRBV20-1	TGCAGTGCACTCCAGGGTCCCCAGCAGTTCTTC	CSALQGPQQFF
TRBD2	TRBJ2-2	.	TRBV5-4	TGTGCCAGCAGCACCGGACTAGCGGGCACCGGGGAGCTGTTTTTT	CASSTGLAGTGELFF
.	TRBJ1-5	.	TRBV19	TGTGCCAGTAACGAGGGCTATCAGCCCCAGCATTTT	CASNEGYQPQHF
.	TRBJ1-2	.	TRBV6-4	TGTGCCAGCAGTGAGTTTAAGGGGCCCAGCTATGGCTACACCTTC	CASSEFKGPSYGYTF
.	TRBJ2-3	.	TRBV18	TGTGCCAGCTCACCACCAGCCGCCCCCTCAGATACGCAGTATTTT	CASSPPAAPSDTQYF
.	TRBJ2-5	.	TRBV19	TGTGCCAGTAGTATCCAGGGGCGGTTGGCAGAGACCCAGTACTTC	CASSIQGRLAETQYF